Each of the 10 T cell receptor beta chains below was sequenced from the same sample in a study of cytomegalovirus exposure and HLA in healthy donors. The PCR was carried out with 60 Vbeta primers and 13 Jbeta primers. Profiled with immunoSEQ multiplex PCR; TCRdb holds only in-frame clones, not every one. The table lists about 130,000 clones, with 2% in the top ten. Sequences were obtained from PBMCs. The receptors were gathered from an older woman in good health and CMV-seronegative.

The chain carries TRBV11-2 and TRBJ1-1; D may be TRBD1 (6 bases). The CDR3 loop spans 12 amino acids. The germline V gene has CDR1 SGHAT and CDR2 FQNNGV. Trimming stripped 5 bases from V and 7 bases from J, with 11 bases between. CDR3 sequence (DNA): TGTGCCAGCAGCCCGGGGGGACATGAAGCTTTCTTT. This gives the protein CASSPGGHEAFF.

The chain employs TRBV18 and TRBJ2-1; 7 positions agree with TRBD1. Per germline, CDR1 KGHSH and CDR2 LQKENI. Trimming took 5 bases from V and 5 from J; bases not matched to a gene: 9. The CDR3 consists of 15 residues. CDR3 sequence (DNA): TGTGCCAGCTCAACCCGCGACAGGGCCAACAATGAGCAGTTCTTC. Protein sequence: CASSTRDRANNEQFF.

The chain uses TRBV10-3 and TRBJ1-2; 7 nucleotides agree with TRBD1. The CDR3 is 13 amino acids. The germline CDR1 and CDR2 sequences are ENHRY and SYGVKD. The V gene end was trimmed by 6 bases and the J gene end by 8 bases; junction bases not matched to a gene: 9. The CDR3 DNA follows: TGTGCCATCAGCGAAGACAGGGTCTTCGGCTACACCTTC. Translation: CAISEDRVFGYTF.

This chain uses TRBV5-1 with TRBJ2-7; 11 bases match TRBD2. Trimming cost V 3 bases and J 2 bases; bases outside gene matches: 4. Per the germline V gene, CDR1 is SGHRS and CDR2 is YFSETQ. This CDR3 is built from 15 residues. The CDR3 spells CASSSISGGAYEQYF. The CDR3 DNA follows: TGCGCCAGCAGCTCTATTAGCGGGGGGGCCTACGAGCAGTACTTC.

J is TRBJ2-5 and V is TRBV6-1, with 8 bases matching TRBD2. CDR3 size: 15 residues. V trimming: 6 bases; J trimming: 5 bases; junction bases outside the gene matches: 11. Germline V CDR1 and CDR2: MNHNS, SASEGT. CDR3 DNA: TGTGCCAGCAGCCTACCCGGGAGGGCTTGGGAGACCCAGTACTTC. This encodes CASSLPGRAWETQYF.

DNA for the CDR3: TGTGCCAGCAGCGTAGGAAGGGAGGGCGACTATGGCTACACCTTC. It is translated as CASSVGREGDYGYTF. J is TRBJ1-2 and V is TRBV9; D is unclear. Germline values: CDR1 SGDLS, CDR2 YYNGEE. Trimming shortened V by 0 bases and J by 3 bases, and 12 bases separated the two germline ends. The CDR3 is 15 amino acids. Full variable domain (remainder filled in from reference TRBV9 and TRBJ1-2): DSGVTQTPKHLITATGQRVTLRCSPRSGDLSVYWYQQSLDQGLQFLIQYYNGEERAKGNILERFSAQQFPDLHSELNLSSLELGDSALYFCASSVGREGDYGYTFGSGTRLTVV.

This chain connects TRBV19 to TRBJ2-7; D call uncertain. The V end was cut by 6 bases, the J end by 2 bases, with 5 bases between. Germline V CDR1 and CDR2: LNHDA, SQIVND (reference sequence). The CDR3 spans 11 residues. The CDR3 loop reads CASSSPYEQYF. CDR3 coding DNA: TGTGCCAGTAGCTCCCCCTACGAGCAGTACTTC.

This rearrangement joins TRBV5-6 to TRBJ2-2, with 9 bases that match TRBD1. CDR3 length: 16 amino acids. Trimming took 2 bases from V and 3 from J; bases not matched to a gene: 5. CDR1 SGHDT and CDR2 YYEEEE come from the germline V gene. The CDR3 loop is CASSLGQGRYTGELFF. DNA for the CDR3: TGTGCCAGCAGCTTAGGACAGGGGCGATACACCGGGGAGCTGTTTTTT.

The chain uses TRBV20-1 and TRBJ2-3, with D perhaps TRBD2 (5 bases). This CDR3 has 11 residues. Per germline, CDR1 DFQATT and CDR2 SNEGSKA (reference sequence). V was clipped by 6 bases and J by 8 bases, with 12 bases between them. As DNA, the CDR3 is TGCAGTGCGGGAGCTGGTGGTACGCAGTATTTT. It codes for CSAGAGGTQYF.

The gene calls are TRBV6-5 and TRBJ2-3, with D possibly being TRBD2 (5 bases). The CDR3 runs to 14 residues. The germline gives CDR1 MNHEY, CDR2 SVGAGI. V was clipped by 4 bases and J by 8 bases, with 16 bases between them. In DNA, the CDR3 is TGTGCCAGCAGTTTGAGAGGCGGGTCCGCTACGCAGTATTTT. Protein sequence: CASSLRGGSATQYF.